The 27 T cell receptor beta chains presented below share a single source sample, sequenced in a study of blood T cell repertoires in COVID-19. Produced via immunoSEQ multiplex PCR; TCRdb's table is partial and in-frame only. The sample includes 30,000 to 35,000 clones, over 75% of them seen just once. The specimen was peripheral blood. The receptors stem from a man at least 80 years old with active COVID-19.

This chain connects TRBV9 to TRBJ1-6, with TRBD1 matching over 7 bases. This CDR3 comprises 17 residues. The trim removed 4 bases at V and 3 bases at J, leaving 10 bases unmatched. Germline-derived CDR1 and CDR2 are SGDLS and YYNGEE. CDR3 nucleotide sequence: TGTGCCAGCAGCTCTAAAAGGGGGACAGACTATAATTCACCCCTCCACTTT. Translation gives CASSSKRGTDYNSPLHF. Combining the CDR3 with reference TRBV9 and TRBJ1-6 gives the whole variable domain DSGVTQTPKHLITATGQRVTLRCSPRSGDLSVYWYQQSLDQGLQFLIQYYNGEERAKGNILERFSAQQFPDLHSELNLSSLELGDSALYFCASSSKRGTDYNSPLHFGNGTRLTVT.

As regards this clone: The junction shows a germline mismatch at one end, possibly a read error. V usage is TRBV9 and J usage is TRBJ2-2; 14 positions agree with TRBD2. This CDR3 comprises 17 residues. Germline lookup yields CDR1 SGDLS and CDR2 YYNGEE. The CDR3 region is CARSARLAGGPNGELFF. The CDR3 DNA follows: TGCGCCCGCAGCGCACGACTAGCGGGGGGGCCGAACGGGGAGCTGTTTTTT.

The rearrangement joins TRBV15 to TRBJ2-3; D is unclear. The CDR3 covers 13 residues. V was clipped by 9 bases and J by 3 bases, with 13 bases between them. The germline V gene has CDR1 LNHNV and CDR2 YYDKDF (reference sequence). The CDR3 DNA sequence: TGTGCCACGAGCCCCGGGTGGACAGATACGCAGTATTTT. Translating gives CATSPGWTDTQYF.

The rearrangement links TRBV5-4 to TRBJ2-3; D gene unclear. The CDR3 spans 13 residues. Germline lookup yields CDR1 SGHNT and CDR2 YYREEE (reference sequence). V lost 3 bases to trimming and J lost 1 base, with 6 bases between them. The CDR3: CASSWLGTDTQYF. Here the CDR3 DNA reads TGTGCCAGCAGCTGGCTGGGCACAGATACGCAGTATTTT.

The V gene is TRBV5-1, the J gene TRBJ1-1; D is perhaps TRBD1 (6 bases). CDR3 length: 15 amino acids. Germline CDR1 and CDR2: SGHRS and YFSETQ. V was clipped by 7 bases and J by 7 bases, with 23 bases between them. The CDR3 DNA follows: TGCGCCAGCGGCCGCAGGACAGTTGGAGAGGGTGAAGCTTTCTTT. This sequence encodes CASGRRTVGEGEAFF.

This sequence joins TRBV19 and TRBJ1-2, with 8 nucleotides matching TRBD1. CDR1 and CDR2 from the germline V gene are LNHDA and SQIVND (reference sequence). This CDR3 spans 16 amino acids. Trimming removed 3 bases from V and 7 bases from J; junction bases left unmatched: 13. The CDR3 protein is CASSIYPQGAPGGYTF. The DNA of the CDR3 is TGTGCCAGTAGTATCTATCCCCAGGGGGCGCCTGGTGGCTACACCTTC.

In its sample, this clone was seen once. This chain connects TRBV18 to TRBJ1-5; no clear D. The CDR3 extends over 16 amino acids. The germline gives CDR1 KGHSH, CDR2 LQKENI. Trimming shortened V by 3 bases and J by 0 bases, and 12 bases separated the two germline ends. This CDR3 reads CASSPINAVSNQPQHF. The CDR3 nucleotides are TGTGCCAGCTCACCCATCAACGCGGTTAGCAATCAGCCCCAGCATTTT.

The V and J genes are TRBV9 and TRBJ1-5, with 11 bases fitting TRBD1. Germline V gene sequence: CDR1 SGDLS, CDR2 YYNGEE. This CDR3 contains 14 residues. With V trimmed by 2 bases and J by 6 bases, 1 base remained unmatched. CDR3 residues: CASSVGQGGQPQHF. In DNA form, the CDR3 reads TGTGCCAGCAGCGTGGGACAGGGGGGTCAGCCCCAGCATTTT.

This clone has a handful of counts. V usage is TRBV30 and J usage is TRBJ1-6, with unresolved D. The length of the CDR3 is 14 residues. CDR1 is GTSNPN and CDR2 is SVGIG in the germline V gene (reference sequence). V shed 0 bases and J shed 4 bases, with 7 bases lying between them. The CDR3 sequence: CAWSVGLYNSPLHF. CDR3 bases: TGTGCCTGGAGTGTTGGGCTGTATAATTCACCCCTCCACTTT.

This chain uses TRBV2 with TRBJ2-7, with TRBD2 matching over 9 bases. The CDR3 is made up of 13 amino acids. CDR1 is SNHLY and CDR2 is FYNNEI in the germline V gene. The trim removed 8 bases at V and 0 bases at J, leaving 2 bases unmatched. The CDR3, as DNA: TGTGCCAGCCGCGGGGGGGCCTCCTACGAGCAGTACTTC. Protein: CASRGGASYEQYF.

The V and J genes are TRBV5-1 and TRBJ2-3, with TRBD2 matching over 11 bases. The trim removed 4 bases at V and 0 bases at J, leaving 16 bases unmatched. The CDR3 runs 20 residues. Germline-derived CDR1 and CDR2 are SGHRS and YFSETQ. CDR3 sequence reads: CASSLLAGAPIISSTDTQYF. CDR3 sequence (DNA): TGCGCCAGCAGCCTACTAGCGGGGGCCCCGATTATCTCTAGCACAGATACGCAGTATTTT.

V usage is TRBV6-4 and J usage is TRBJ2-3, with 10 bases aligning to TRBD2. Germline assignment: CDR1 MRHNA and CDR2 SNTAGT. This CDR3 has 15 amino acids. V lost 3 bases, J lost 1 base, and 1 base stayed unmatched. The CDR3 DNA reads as TGTGCCAGCAGTGATAGCGGGGGGCGCACAGATACGCAGTATTTT. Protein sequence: CASSDSGGRTDTQYF.

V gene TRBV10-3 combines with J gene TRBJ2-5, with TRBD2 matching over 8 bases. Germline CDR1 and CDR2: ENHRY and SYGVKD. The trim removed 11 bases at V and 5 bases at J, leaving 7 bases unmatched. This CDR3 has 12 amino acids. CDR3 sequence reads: CASGGGQETQYF. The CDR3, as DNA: TGTGCCTCCGGCGGGGGGCAGGAGACCCAGTACTTC.

DNA for the CDR3: TGTGCCAGCCATACCTCCGGGGGACAGGATAATGAAAAACTGTTTTTT. Protein product: CASHTSGGQDNEKLFF. This chain connects TRBV6-6 to TRBJ1-4; 8 bases fit TRBD1. After removal of 8 bases from V and 4 bases from J, the junction contained 12 bases not matched to a gene. CDR1 MNHNY and CDR2 SVGAGI come from the germline V gene (reference sequence). This CDR3 spans 16 amino acids.

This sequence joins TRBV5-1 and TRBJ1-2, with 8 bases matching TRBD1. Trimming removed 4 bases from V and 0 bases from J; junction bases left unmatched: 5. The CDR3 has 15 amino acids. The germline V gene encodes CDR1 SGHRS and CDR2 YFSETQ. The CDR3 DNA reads TGCGCCAGCAGCCTTTTGACAGGGGCTAACTATGGCTACACCTTC. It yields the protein CASSLLTGANYGYTF.

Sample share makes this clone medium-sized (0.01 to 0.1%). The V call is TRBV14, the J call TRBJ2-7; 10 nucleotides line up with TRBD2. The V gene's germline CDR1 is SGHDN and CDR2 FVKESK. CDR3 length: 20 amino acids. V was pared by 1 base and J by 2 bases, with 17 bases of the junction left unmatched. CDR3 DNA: TGTGCCAGCAGCCAAGTTCATTCGAGGGACTGGACTAGCGGAACCTACGAGCAGTACTTC. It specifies CASSQVHSRDWTSGTYEQYF.

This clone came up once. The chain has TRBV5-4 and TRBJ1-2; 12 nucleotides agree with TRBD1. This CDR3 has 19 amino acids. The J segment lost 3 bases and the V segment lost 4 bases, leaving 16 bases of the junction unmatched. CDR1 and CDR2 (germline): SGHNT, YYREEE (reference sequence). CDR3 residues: CASSPRPGQGAFWDYGYTF. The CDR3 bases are TGTGCCAGCAGCCCACGCCCGGGACAGGGGGCTTTTTGGGACTATGGCTACACCTTC. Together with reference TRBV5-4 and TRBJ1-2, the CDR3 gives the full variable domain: ETGVTQSPTHLIKTRGQQVTLRCSSQSGHNTVSWYQQALGQGPQFIFQYYREEENGRGNFPPRFSGLQFPNYSSELNVNALELDDSALYLCASSPRPGQGAFWDYGYTFGSGTRLTVV.

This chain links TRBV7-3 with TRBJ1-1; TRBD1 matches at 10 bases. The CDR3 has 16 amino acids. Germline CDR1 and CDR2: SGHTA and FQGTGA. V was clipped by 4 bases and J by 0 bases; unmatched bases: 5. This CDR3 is CASSSTGGVMNTEAFF. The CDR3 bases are TGTGCCAGCAGCTCGACAGGGGGCGTAATGAACACTGAAGCTTTCTTT.

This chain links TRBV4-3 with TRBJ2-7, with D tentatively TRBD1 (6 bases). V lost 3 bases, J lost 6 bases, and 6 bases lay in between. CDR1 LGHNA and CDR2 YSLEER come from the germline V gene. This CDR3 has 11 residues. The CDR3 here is CASSQGAEQYF. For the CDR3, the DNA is TGCGCCAGCAGCCAGGGGGCCGAGCAGTACTTC.

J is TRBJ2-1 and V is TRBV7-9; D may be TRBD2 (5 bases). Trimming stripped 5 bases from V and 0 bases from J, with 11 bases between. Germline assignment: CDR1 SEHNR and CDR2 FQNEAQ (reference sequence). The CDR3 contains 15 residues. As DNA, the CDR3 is TGTGCCAGCAGCACGGGAAGAAACTCCTACAATGAGCAGTTCTTC. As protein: CASSTGRNSYNEQFF. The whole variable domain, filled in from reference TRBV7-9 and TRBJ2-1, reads DTGVSQNPRHKITKRGQNVTFRCDPISEHNRLYWYRQTLGQGPEFLTYFQNEAQLEKSRLLSDRFSAERPKGSFSTLEIQRTEQGDSAMYLCASSTGRNSYNEQFFGPGTRLTVL.

CDR3 sequence (DNA): TGTGCCAGCAGCTCGCACCACAGGGTTGGGACTGAAGCTTTCTTT. Translation: CASSSHHRVGTEAFF. J is TRBJ1-1 and V is TRBV5-4, with a weak D call TRBD1 (6 bases). V was trimmed by 3 bases and J by 5 bases, leaving 17 bases between them. From germline, CDR1 is SGHNT and CDR2 YYREEE (reference sequence). This CDR3 contains 15 residues. Full variable domain (rest looked up from reference TRBV5-4 and TRBJ1-1): ETGVTQSPTHLIKTRGQQVTLRCSSQSGHNTVSWYQQALGQGPQFIFQYYREEENGRGNFPPRFSGLQFPNYSSELNVNALELDDSALYLCASSSHHRVGTEAFFGQGTRLTVV.

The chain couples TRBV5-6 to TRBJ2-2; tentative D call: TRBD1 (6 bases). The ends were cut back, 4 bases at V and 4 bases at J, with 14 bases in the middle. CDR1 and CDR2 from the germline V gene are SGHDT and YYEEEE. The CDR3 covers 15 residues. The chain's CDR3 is CASSPITGSTGELFF. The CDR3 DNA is TGTGCCAGCAGCCCTATCACAGGGAGCACCGGGGAGCTGTTTTTT.

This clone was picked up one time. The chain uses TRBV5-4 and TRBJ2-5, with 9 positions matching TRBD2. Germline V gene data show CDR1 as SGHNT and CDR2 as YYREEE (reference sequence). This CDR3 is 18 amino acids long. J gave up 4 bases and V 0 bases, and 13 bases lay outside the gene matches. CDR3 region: CASSLDAGGPFGRETQYF. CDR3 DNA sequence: TGTGCCAGCAGCTTGGACGCGGGGGGGCCCTTTGGGAGAGAGACCCAGTACTTC.

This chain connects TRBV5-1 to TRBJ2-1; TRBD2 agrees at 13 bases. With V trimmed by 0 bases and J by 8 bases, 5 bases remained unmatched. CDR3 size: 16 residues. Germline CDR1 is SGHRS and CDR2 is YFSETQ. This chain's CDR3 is CASSLGTSGGADEQFF. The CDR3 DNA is TGCGCCAGCAGCTTGGGAACTAGCGGGGGGGCGGATGAGCAGTTCTTC.

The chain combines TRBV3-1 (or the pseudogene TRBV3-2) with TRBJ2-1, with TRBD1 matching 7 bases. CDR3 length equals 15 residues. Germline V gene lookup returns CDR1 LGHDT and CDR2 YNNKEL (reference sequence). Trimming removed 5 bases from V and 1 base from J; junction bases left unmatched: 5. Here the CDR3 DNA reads TGTGCCAGCAGCTTCCGGACAGGATCCTACAATGAGCAGTTCTTC. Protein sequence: CASSFRTGSYNEQFF.

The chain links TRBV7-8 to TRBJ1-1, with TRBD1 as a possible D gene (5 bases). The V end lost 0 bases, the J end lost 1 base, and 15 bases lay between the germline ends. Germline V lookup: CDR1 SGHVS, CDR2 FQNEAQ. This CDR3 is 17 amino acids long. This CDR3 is CASSLAWSVQANTEAFF. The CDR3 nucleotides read TGTGCCAGCAGCTTAGCGTGGTCTGTACAGGCGAACACTGAAGCTTTCTTT.

The CDR3 is CAWSGGAYGYTF. The DNA of the CDR3 is TGTGCCTGGAGTGGGGGAGCATATGGCTACACCTTC. The rearrangement joins TRBV30 to TRBJ1-2; D remains ambiguous. Germline assignment: CDR1 GTSNPN and CDR2 SVGIG (reference sequence). The CDR3 is 12 residues long. The V end lost 1 base, the J end lost 5 bases, and 8 bases lay between the germline ends.